The 27 T cell receptor beta chains below were found in one sample sequenced in a study of CD8 T cells in ankylosing spondylitis. Findings and caveats of the study: Among TCR beta sequences, a motif of roughly 8 highly homologous variants appeared characteristic of ankylosing spondylitis blood.

These receptors' antigens are unknown. TCRdb analysed the 5' RACE reads with MiXCR anew, one entry per CDR3 protein. The sample gives hundreds of thousands of distinct CDR3 sequences, roughly 10% of which show up once; approximately 0.46% is in the top ten. The sequenced material came from blood, either unsorted or a sorted T cell fraction (not recorded which). These TCRs come from a male donor with ankylosing spondylitis.

The chain carries TRBV7-2 and TRBJ2-1; no reliable D call. V was clipped by 5 bases and J by 3 bases, with 14 bases between them. The CDR3 totals 15 residues. CDR1 is SGHTA, CDR2 FQGNSA, per germline. CDR3 sequence reads: CASSLQILVYNEQFF. CDR3 coding DNA: TGTGCCAGCAGCCTACAAATACTGGTCTACAATGAGCAGTTCTTC. Full variable domain (missing parts from reference TRBV7-2 and TRBJ2-1): GAGVSQSPSNKVTEKGKDVELRCDPISGHTALYWYRQSLGQGLEFLIYFQGNSAPDKSGLPSDRFSAERTGGSVSTLTIQRTQQEDSAVYLCASSLQILVYNEQFFGPGTRLTVL.

This clonotype was counted between two and nine times. The V call is TRBV20-1, the J call TRBJ2-5; the match to TRBD2 covers 7 bases. This CDR3 region has 13 residues. Germline V CDR1 and CDR2: DFQATT, SNEGSKA (reference sequence). The trim removed 7 bases at V and 5 bases at J, leaving 10 bases unmatched. CDR3 in DNA: TGCAGTGGGGGGGGAGGCCAGTGGGAGACCCAGTACTTC. It specifies CSGGGGQWETQYF.

This clonotype has only a few counts. The chain employs TRBV27 and TRBJ1-1; D not resolved. Germline CDR1 and CDR2: MNHEY and SMNVEV (reference sequence). The CDR3 runs to 15 residues. V lost 2 bases to trimming and J lost 1 base, with 11 bases between them. CDR3 region: CASSLIPSGNTEAFF. Here the CDR3 DNA reads TGTGCCAGCAGTTTAATCCCCTCGGGGAACACTGAAGCTTTCTTT.

This clonotype was counted only a few times. The rearrangement joins TRBV20-1 to TRBJ2-1; 8 bases match TRBD2. Trimming took 2 bases from V and 7 from J; bases not matched to a gene: 7. This CDR3 has 14 amino acids. Germline V gene lookup returns CDR1 DFQATT and CDR2 SNEGSKA (reference sequence). The CDR3 spells CSARFSGSQNEQFF. The CDR3 coding sequence is TGCAGTGCTAGATTCAGCGGGAGCCAGAATGAGCAGTTCTTC.

The V and J genes are TRBV11-2 and TRBJ2-1; 12 bases line up with TRBD2. The CDR3 loop spans 15 amino acids. V trimming: 5 bases; J trimming: 8 bases; junction bases outside the gene matches: 7. In germline, CDR1 is SGHAT, CDR2 FQNNGV. CDR3 bases: TGTGCCAGCAGCCCCCTAGCGGGGGGGCGGGATGAGCAGTTCTTC. Amino acids: CASSPLAGGRDEQFF.

The V call is TRBV5-1, the J call TRBJ2-6, with D perhaps being TRBD1 or TRBD2 (5 bases each). Germline-derived CDR1 and CDR2 are SGHRS and YFSETQ. This CDR3 has 20 amino acids. With 0 bases removed from V and 3 bases from J, the gap between germline ends came to 22 bases. CDR3 protein: CASSLVGRGASGSGANVLTF. The CDR3 DNA is TGCGCCAGCAGCTTGGTGGGCCGGGGCGCATCGGGAAGTGGGGCCAACGTCCTGACTTTC.

This clonotype turned up a few times. The chain carries TRBV28 and TRBJ1-5; 10 bases are a match to TRBD1. The V gene's germline CDR1 is MDHEN and CDR2 SYDVKM. J was trimmed by 4 bases and V by 2 bases; bases with no gene match: 5. The CDR3 consists of 16 residues. This CDR3 is CASSLAGTGANQPQHF. The DNA of the CDR3 is TGTGCCAGCAGTTTAGCCGGGACAGGGGCGAATCAGCCCCAGCATTTT.

The chain couples TRBV24-1 to TRBJ2-5, with TRBD1 matching 7 bases. The CDR3 consists of 15 residues. With V trimmed by 4 bases and J by 5 bases, 9 bases remained unmatched. Germline CDR1 and CDR2: KGHDR and SFDVKD. CDR3 protein: CATSDPTGSGETQYF. CDR3 nucleotide sequence: TGTGCCACCAGTGACCCGACAGGGAGTGGGGAGACCCAGTACTTC.

V and J are TRBV10-3 and TRBJ1-1; 10 bases map to TRBD1. There are 15 residues in the CDR3. Germline V gives CDR1 ENHRY, CDR2 SYGVKD. After removal of 2 bases from V and 3 bases from J, the junction contained 3 bases not matched to a gene. The CDR3 DNA reads TGTGCCATCAGTGAGACGGGACAGGGGTACACTGAAGCTTTCTTT. Translating it yields CAISETGQGYTEAFF.

The rearrangement uses TRBV4-3 and TRBJ2-7; TRBD1 matches 10 bases. V gave up 4 bases and J gave up 4 bases; unmatched junction bases: 7. CDR3 length: 15 amino acids. Germline loops: CDR1 LGHNA, CDR2 YSLEER. DNA for the CDR3: TGCGCCAGCAGCCCCTACAGGACAGGGGGGTACGAGCAGTACTTC. This gives the protein CASSPYRTGGYEQYF.

In this sample, this clonotype turned up many times. V gene TRBV20-1 combines with J gene TRBJ2-5; D unclear. Germline loops: CDR1 DFQATT, CDR2 SNEGSKA (reference sequence). The V end was cut by 0 bases, the J end by 1 base, with 9 bases between. The CDR3 covers 14 residues. CDR3 sequence (DNA): TGCAGTGCTAGAGAAGATACGGTCCAAGAGACCCAGTACTTC. This encodes CSAREDTVQETQYF.

This chain joins TRBV5-1 and TRBJ1-1; D not certain. Germline V gene sequence: CDR1 SGHRS, CDR2 YFSETQ. The V end lost 2 bases, the J end lost 7 bases, and 12 bases lay between the germline ends. There are 13 residues in the CDR3. The CDR3 DNA is TGCGCCAGCAGCTTCAGCATCGCGAATGAAGCTTTCTTT. Protein product: CASSFSIANEAFF.

This chain uses TRBV20-1 with TRBJ1-6; 9 bases agree with TRBD1. Per the germline V gene, CDR1 is DFQATT and CDR2 is SNEGSKA (reference sequence). The CDR3 runs to 16 residues. V was clipped by 6 bases and J by 6 bases; unmatched bases: 12. The chain's CDR3 is CSAKKTGGSGNSPLHF. The CDR3 coding sequence is TGCAGTGCCAAAAAAACAGGGGGCTCGGGTAATTCACCCCTCCACTTT.

The genes are TRBV7-9 and TRBJ2-2; the D gene could be TRBD1 or TRBD2 (5 bases each). V lost 3 bases to trimming and J lost 3 bases, with 14 bases between them. The germline V gene has CDR1 SEHNR and CDR2 FQNEAQ (reference sequence). CDR3 size: 16 residues. CDR3 sequence (DNA): TGTGCCAGCAGCTTCGTCCGGGGCGGGTACACCGGGGAGCTGTTTTTT. Translating it yields CASSFVRGGYTGELFF.

This clonotype has ten or more counts. The J gene is TRBJ2-3, the V gene TRBV6-6; D remains unclear. Deletions cut 7 bases from V and 4 bases from J, with 9 bases between. Germline V gives CDR1 MNHNY, CDR2 SVGAGI (reference sequence). The CDR3 runs to 12 residues. The CDR3 DNA reads as TGTGCCAGCACCCGTGGGGCAGATACGCAGTATTTT. It yields the protein CASTRGADTQYF.

This chain connects TRBV2 to TRBJ2-5; 7 bases are a match to TRBD1. Germline V gives CDR1 SNHLY, CDR2 FYNNEI. The J segment lost 4 bases and the V segment lost 8 bases, leaving 7 bases of the junction unmatched. This CDR3 comprises 13 residues. In DNA form, the CDR3 reads TGTGCCAGCCTCCGGACAGGAGGAGAGACCCAGTACTTC. Residues: CASLRTGGETQYF.

The chain uses TRBV7-3 and TRBJ2-3, with D possibly being TRBD1 or TRBD2 (5 bases each). The CDR3 extends over 13 amino acids. Germline values: CDR1 SGHTA, CDR2 FQGTGA. Trimming pared 5 bases from V and 2 bases from J, leaving 8 bases between. CDR3 bases: TGTGCCAGCAGCAGGGACGCCACAGATACGCAGTATTTT. It encodes CASSRDATDTQYF. The variable domain in full, with the rest retrieved from reference TRBV7-3 and TRBJ2-3, is GAGVSQTPSNKVTEKGKYVELRCDPISGHTALYWYRQSLGQGPEFLIYFQGTGAADDSGLPNDRFFAVRPEGSVSTLKIQRTERGDSAVYLCASSRDATDTQYFGPGTRLTVL.

This clonotype was seen ten or more times. V gene TRBV20-1 combines with J gene TRBJ2-1; 10 bases are shared with TRBD2. Germline trimming cut 3 bases from V and 9 bases from J; bases unmatched to any gene: 11. The germline gives CDR1 DFQATT, CDR2 SNEGSKA (reference sequence). This CDR3 spans 15 amino acids. The CDR3 region is CSASEPASGGGEQFF. The CDR3 bases are TGCAGTGCTAGTGAACCGGCTAGCGGGGGAGGTGAGCAGTTCTTC.

The V and J genes are TRBV4-3 and TRBJ2-5; TRBD1 might be the D (5 bases). Germline values: CDR1 LGHNA, CDR2 YSLEER. The CDR3 is 16 residues long. Trimming took off 1 base at V and 4 bases at J, with 16 bases between the two ends. CDR3 DNA sequence: TGCGCCAGCAGCCAAGGGGGCCTTACTGATCTAGAGACCCAGTACTTC. It yields the protein CASSQGGLTDLETQYF.

This clonotype was observed many times. This chain joins TRBV5-1 and TRBJ2-7, with a weak D call TRBD1 (6 bases). The CDR3 has 14 residues. Trimming took off 0 bases at V and 2 bases at J, with 9 bases between the two ends. CDR1 is SGHRS and CDR2 is YFSETQ in the germline V gene. CDR3 amino acids: CASSLGTATYEQYF. CDR3 DNA sequence: TGCGCCAGCAGCTTGGGGACAGCGACCTACGAGCAGTACTTC. The full variable domain, in which reference TRBV5-1 and TRBJ2-7 provide the parts outside the CDR3, is KAGVTQTPRYLIKTRGQQVTLSCSPISGHRSVSWYQQTPGQGLQFLFEYFSETQRNKGNFPGRFSGRQFSNSRSEMNVSTLELGDSALYLCASSLGTATYEQYFGPGTRLTVT.

A note on this clonotype: This may be a read error, as it is one base from a much larger clone. The chain joins TRBV29-1 to TRBJ2-3, with TRBD2 matching 8 bases. This CDR3 has 15 residues. After removal of 5 bases from V and 2 bases from J, the junction contained 9 bases not matched to a gene. The germline CDR1 and CDR2 sequences are SQVTM and ANQGSEA. The CDR3 spells CSVRGNSGNTDTQYF. For the CDR3, the DNA is TGCAGCGTTCGGGGGAATAGCGGGAACACAGATACGCAGTATTTT.

A word on this clonotype: A much larger clone is a single base away; this may be a read error. CDR3: CCARVRDRDRGAYEQYF. The CDR3 nucleotides are TGCTGTGCTAGAGTCCGTGACCGGGACAGGGGGGCCTACGAGCAGTACTTC. This chain uses TRBV20-1 with TRBJ2-7; TRBD1 matches at 11 bases. The CDR3 length is 17 residues. In germline, CDR1 is DFQATT, CDR2 SNEGSKA (reference sequence).

The chain carries TRBV10-3 and TRBJ2-7, with TRBD1 matching over 7 bases. In germline, CDR1 is ENHRY, CDR2 SYGVKD. J gave up 7 bases and V 8 bases, and 8 bases lay outside the gene matches. CDR3 length equals 12 residues. CDR3 nucleotides: TGTGCCATCTCCGACAGGGTTGGGGAGCAGTACTTC. Protein: CAISDRVGEQYF.

As regards this clonotype: The conserved final phenylalanine or tryptophan is absent from the CDR3, which likely points to a read error. This rearrangement joins TRBV20-1 to TRBJ1-6, with D uncertain. The V gene lost 6 bases and the J gene lost 7 bases, with 16 bases spanning the gap. The CDR3 is made up of 14 amino acids. Germline V gives CDR1 DFQATT, CDR2 SNEGSKA (reference sequence). CDR3 nucleotides: TGCAGTGCCAGGCGACACCTGGGGAATTCACCCCTCCACTTA. This codes for CSARRHLGNSPLHL.

The CDR3 DNA reads TGCAGTGCTAGAGTCGACAGCTTCAATGAGCAGTTCTTC. Translated: CSARVDSFNEQFF. The V and J genes are TRBV20-1 and TRBJ2-1; possibly TRBD1 for D (5 bases). CDR3 size: 13 residues. Germline V gives CDR1 DFQATT, CDR2 SNEGSKA (reference sequence). V was pared by 1 base and J by 6 bases, with 10 bases between.

The V and J genes are TRBV6-2 or TRBV6-3 and TRBJ1-1, with D possibly being TRBD1 (6 bases). Germline CDR1 MNHEY, CDR2 SVGEGT. This CDR3 contains 15 residues. The V and J ends lost 4 bases and 4 bases respectively, with 16 bases between them. CDR3 coding DNA: TGTGCCAGCAGTTTACCACAGGGTTTTGTCACTGAAGCTTTCTTT. It encodes CASSLPQGFVTEAFF.

V is TRBV5-1 and J is TRBJ2-7; 8 bases align to TRBD1. The CDR3 has 16 residues. Germline assignment: CDR1 SGHRS and CDR2 YFSETQ. Trimming took 4 bases from V and 1 from J; bases not matched to a gene: 10. CDR3 coding DNA: TGCGCCAGCAGCCCCGGACAGGGCGCCCTATCCTACGAGCAGTACTTC. Protein sequence: CASSPGQGALSYEQYF.